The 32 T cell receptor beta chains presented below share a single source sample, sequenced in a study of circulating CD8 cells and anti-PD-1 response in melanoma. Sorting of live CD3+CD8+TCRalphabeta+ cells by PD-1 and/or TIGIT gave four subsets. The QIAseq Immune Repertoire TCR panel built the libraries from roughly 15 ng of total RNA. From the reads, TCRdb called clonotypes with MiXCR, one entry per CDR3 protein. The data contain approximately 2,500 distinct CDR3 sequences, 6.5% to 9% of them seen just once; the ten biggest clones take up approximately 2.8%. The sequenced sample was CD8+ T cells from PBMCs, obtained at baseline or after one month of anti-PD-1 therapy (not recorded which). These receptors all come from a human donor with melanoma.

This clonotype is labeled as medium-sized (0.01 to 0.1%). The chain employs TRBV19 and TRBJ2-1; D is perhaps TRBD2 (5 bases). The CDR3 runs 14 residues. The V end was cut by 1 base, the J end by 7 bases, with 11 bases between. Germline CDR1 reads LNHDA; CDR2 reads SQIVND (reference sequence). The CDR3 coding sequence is TGTGCCAGTAGTATAGTTGAGGGTTTGAATGAGCAGTTCTTC. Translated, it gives CASSIVEGLNEQFF.

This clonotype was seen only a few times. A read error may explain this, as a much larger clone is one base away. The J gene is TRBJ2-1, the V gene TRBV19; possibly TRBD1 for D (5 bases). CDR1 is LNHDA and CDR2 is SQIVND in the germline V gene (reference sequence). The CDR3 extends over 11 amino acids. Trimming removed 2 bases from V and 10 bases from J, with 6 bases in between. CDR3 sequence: CASSISGEQFF. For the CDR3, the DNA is TGTGCCAGTAGTATATCAGGGGAGCAGTTCTTC.

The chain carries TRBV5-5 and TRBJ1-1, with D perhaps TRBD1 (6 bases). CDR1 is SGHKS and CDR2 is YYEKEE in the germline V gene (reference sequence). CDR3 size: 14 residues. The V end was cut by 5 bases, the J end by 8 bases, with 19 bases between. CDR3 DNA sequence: TGTGCCAGCAGGTTTGGACCGGGACAAGAAGAAGCTTTCTTT. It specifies CASRFGPGQEEAFF.

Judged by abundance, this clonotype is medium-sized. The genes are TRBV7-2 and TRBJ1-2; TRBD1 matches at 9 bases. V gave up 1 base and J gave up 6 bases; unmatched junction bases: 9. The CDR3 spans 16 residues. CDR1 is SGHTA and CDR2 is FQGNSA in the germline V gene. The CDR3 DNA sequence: TGTGCCAGCAGCTTAGATGTATGGGACAGGGTCGATGGCTACACCTTC. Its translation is CASSLDVWDRVDGYTF.

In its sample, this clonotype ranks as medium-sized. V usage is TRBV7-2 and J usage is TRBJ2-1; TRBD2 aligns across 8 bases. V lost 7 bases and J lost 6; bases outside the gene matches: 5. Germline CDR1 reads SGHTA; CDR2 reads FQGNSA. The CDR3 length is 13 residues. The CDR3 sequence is CASTWAGGNEQFF. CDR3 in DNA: TGTGCCAGCACTTGGGCGGGGGGCAATGAGCAGTTCTTC.

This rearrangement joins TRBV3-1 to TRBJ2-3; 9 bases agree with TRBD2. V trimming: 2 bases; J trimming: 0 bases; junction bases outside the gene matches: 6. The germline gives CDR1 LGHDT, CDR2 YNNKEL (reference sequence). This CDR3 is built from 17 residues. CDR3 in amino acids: CASSQQRGGASTDTQYF. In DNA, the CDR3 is TGTGCCAGCAGCCAACAGCGCGGGGGGGCTAGCACAGATACGCAGTATTTT.

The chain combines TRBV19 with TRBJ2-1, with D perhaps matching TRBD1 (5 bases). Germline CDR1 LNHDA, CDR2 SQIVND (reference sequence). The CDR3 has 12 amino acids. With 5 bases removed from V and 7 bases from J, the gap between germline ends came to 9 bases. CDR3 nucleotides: TGTGCCAGTAGTTATCCAGGGAATGAGCAGTTCTTC. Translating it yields CASSYPGNEQFF.

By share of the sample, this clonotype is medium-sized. The CDR3 protein is CASSIFSGANQPQHF. DNA for the CDR3: TGTGCCAGTAGTATTTTCTCTGGGGCCAATCAGCCCCAGCATTTT. The chain carries TRBV19 and TRBJ1-5, with D perhaps matching TRBD1 (5 bases). Germline assignment: CDR1 LNHDA and CDR2 SQIVND (reference sequence). Trimming took off 3 bases at V and 3 bases at J, with 12 bases between the two ends. CDR3 length equals 15 residues.

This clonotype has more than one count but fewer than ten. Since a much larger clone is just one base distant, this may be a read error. The CDR3 is CASSLVETQYF. In nucleotides, the CDR3 is TGTGCCAGCAGTCTGGTAGAGACCCAGTACTTC. The rearrangement uses TRBV28 and TRBJ2-5; D unclear. CDR3 size: 11 residues. V lost 5 bases and J 4 bases, leaving 5 bases between the germline ends. The germline V gene encodes CDR1 MDHEN and CDR2 SYDVKM. The variable domain in full, with the rest retrieved from reference TRBV28 and TRBJ2-5, is DVKVTQSSRYLVKRTGEKVFLECVQDMDHENMFWYRQDPGLGLRLIYFSYDVKMKEKGDIPEGYSVSREKKERFSLILESASTNQTSMYLCASSLVETQYFGPGTRLLVL.

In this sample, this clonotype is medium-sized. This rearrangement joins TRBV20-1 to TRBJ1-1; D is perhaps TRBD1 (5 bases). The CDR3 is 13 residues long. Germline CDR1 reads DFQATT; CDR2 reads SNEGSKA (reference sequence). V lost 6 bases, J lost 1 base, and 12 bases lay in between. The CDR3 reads CSAHGGANTEAFF. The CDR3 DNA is TGCAGTGCGCACGGTGGGGCGAACACTGAAGCTTTCTTT.

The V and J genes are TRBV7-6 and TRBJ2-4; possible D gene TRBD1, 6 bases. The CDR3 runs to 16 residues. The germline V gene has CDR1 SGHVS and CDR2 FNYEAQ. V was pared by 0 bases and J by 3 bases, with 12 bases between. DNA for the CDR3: TGTGCCAGCAGCTTAGCTCCGGCAGGGGACAAAAACATTCAGTACTTC. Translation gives CASSLAPAGDKNIQYF.

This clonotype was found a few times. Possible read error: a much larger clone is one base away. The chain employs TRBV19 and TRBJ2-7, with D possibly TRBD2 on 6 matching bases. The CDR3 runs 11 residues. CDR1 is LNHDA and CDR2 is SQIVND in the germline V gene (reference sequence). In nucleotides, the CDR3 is TGTGACAGTAGTGCGGGGTACGAGCAGTACTTC. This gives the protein CDSSAGYEQYF.

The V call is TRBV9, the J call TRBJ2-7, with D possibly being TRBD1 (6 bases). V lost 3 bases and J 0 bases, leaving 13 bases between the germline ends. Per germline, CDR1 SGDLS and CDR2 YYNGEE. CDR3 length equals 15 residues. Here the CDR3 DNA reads TGTGCCAGCAGCGCTTGGGGACACAGCTCCTACGAGCAGTACTTC. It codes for CASSAWGHSSYEQYF.

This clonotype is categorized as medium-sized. The CDR3 sequence is CATLPDREVNEQYF. CDR3 in DNA: TGTGCCACCTTACCAGACAGGGAGGTGAACGAGCAGTACTTC. The rearrangement uses TRBV28 and TRBJ2-7, with D maybe TRBD1 (7 bases). V was cut by 10 bases and J by 5 bases, with 21 bases left in between. Germline values: CDR1 MDHEN, CDR2 SYDVKM. The CDR3 is 14 residues long. Variable domain in full (rest from reference TRBV28 and TRBJ2-7): DVKVTQSSRYLVKRTGEKVFLECVQDMDHENMFWYRQDPGLGLRLIYFSYDVKMKEKGDIPEGYSVSREKKERFSLILESASTNQTSMYLCATLPDREVNEQYFGPGTRLTVT.

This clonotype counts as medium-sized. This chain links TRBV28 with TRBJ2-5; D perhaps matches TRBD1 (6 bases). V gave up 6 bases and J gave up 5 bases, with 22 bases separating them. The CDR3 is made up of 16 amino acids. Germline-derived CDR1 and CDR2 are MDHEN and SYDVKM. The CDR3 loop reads CASSPRWGLGSETQYF. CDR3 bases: TGTGCCAGCAGCCCCCGGTGGGGGCTCGGGTCGGAGACCCAGTACTTC.

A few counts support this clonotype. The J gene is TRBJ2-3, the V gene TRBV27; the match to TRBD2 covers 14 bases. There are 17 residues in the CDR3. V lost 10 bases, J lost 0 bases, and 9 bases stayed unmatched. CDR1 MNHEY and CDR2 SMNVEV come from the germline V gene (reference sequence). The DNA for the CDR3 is TGTGCCACCGGGGGACTAGCGGGGGACTTTAGCACAGATACGCAGTATTTT. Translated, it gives CATGGLAGDFSTDTQYF.

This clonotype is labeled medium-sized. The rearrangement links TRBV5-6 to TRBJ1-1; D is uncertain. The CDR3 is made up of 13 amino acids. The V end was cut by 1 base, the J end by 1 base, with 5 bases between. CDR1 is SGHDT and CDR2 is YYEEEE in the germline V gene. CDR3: CASSLNRNTEAFF. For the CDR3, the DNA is TGTGCCAGCAGCTTGAACAGGAACACTGAAGCTTTCTTT.

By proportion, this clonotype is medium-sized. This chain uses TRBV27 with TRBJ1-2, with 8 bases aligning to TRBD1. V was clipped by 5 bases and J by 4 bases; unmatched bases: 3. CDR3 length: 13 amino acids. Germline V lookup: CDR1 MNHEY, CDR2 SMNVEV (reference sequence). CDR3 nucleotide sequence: TGTGCCAGCAGTCCCGGGACAGGCTATGGCTACACCTTC. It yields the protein CASSPGTGYGYTF.

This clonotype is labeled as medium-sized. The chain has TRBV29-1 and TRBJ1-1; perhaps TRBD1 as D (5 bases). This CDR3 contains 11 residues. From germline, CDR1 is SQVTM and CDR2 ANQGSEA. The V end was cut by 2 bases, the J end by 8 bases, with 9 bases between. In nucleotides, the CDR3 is TGCAGCGTTGAAAAGGGACGAGAAGCTTTCTTT. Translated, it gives CSVEKGREAFF.

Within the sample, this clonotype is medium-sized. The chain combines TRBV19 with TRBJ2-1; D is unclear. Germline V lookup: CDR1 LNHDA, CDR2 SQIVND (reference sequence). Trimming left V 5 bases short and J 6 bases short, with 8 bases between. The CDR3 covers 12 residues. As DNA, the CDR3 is TGTGCCAGTAGTGGGATGGGCAATGAGCAGTTCTTC. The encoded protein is CASSGMGNEQFF.

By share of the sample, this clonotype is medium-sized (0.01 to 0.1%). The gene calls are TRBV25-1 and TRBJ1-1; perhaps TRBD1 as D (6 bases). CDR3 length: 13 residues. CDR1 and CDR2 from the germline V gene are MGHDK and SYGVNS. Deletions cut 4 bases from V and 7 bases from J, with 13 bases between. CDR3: CASSGGGRNEAFF. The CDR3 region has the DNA TGTGCCAGCAGTGGAGGGGGGCGCAATGAAGCTTTCTTT.

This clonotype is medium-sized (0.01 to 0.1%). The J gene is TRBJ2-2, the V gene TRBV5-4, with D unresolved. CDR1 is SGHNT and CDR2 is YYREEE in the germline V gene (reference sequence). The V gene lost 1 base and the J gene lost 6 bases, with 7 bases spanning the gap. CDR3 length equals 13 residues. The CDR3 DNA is TGTGCCAGCAGCTTGAAGCAGGCCGGGGAGCTGTTTTTT. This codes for CASSLKQAGELFF.

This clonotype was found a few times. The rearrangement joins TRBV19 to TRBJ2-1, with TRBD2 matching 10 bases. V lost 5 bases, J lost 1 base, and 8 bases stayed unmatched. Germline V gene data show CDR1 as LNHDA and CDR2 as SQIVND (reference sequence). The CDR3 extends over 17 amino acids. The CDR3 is CASSPRLAGASYNEQFF. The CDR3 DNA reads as TGTGCCAGTAGTCCCCGACTAGCGGGCGCATCCTACAATGAGCAGTTCTTC.

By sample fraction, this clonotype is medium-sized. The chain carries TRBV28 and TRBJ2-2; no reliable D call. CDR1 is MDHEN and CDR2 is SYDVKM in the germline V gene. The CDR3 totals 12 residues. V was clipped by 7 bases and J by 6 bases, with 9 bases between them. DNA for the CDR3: TGTGCCAGCAACATTTGGGCCGGGGAGCTGTTTTTT. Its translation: CASNIWAGELFF.

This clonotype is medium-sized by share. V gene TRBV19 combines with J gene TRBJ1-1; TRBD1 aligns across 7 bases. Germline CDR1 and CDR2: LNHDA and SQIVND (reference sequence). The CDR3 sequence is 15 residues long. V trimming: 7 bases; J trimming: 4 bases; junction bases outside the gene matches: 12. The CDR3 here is CASTFPTGVSTEAFF. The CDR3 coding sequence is TGTGCCAGTACCTTTCCCACAGGGGTTAGCACTGAAGCTTTCTTT.

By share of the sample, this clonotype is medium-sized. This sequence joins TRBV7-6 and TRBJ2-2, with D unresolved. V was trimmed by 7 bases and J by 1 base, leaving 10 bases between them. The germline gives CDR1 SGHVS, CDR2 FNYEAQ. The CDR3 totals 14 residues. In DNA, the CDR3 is TGTGCCAGCAACTACAGAGAGAACACCGGGGAGCTGTTTTTT. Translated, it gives CASNYRENTGELFF.

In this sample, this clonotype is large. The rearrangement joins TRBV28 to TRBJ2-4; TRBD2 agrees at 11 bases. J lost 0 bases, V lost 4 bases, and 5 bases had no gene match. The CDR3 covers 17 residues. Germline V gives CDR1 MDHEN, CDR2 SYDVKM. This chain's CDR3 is CASSSRTSGLAKNIQYF. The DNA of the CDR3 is TGTGCCAGCAGTTCGCGGACTAGCGGGCTAGCCAAAAACATTCAGTACTTC.

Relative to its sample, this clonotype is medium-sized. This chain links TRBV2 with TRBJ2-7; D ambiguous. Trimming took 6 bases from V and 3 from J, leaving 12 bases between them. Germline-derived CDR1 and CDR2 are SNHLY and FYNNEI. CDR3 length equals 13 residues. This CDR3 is CASRSGFLYEQYF. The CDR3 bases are TGTGCCAGCAGGTCCGGGTTCCTCTACGAGCAGTACTTC.

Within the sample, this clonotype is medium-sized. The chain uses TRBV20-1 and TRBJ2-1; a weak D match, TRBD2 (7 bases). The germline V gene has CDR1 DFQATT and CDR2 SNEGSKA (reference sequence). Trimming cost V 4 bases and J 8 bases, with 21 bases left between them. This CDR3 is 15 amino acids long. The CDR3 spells CSATAKGGGYDEQFF. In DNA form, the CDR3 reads TGCAGTGCTACTGCTAAGGGGGGAGGGTACGATGAGCAGTTCTTC.

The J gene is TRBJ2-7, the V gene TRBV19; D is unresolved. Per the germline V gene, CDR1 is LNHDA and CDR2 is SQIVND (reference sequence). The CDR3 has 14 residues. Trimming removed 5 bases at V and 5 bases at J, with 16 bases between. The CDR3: CASSSAWAVHEQYF. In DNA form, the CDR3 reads TGTGCCAGTAGTTCCGCTTGGGCTGTCCACGAGCAGTACTTC.

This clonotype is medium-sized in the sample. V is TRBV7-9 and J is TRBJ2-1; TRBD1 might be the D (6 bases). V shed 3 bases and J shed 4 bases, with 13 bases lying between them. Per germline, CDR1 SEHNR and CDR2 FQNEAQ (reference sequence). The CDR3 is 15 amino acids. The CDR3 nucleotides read TGTGCCAGCAGCTTTTCTCCCGGGACATACAATGAGCAGTTCTTC. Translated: CASSFSPGTYNEQFF.

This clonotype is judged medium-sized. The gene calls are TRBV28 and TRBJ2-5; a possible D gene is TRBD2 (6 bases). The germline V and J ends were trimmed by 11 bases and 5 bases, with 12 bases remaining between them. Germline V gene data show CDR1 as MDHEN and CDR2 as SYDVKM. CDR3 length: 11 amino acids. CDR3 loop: CAAARGETQYF. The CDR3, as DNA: TGTGCCGCCGCCCGGGGGGAGACCCAGTACTTC.